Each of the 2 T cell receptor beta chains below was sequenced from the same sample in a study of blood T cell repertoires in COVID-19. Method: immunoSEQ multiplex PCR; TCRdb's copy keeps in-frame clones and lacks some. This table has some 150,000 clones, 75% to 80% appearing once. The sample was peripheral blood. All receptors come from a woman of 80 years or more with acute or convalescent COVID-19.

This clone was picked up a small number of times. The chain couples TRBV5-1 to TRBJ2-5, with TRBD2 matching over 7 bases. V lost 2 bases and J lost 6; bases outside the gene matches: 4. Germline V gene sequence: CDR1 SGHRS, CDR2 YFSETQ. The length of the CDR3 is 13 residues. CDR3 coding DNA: TGCGCCAGCAGCTTTGGGGAGGGGAAGACCCAGTACTTC. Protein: CASSFGEGKTQYF. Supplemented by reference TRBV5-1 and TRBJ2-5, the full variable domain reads KAGVTQTPRYLIKTRGQQVTLSCSPISGHRSVSWYQQTPGQGLQFLFEYFSETQRNKGNFPGRFSGRQFSNSRSEMNVSTLELGDSALYLCASSFGEGKTQYFGPGTRLLVL.

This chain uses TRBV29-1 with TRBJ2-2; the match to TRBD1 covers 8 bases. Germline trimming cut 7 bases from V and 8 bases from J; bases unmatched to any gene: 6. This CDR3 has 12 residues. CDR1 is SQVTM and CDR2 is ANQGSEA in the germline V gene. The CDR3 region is CSGQGLQGELFF. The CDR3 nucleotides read TGCAGCGGACAGGGGTTGCAGGGGGAGCTGTTTTTT.